This T cell receptor beta chain was sequenced in a study of T cell repertoires in cytomegalovirus infection. The wider study: CMV infection and matching HLA type were both indicated by public TCR beta signatures. Study-level results: Dominant in the ex vivo response were TCR beta clonotypes restricted by HLA-C and specific for CMV. Summed frequency of public TCR beta families distinguished CMV carriers with the relevant HLA.

The CDR3 extends over 17 amino acids. Germline lookup yields CDR1 SGHVS and CDR2 FNYEAQ. Trimming left V 2 bases short and J 0 bases short, with 14 bases between. One entry per CDR3 protein results from TCRdb running MiXCR on the reads. The table shows about 440,000 distinct CDR3 sequences, with approximately 31% occurring only once. This clonotype came up a few times. The antigen remains undetermined. The source is a human donor in good health (CMV status not recorded). Some clones in this sample may be carry-over from other donors' samples. Sequencing was done on a sample of PBMCs. The chain employs TRBV7-6 and TRBJ1-3; D is undetermined. The CDR3 DNA sequence: TGTGCCAGCAGCTTAATAGCGGGCCTAAGCTCTGGAAACACCATATATTTT. Residues: CASSLIAGLSSGNTIYF.